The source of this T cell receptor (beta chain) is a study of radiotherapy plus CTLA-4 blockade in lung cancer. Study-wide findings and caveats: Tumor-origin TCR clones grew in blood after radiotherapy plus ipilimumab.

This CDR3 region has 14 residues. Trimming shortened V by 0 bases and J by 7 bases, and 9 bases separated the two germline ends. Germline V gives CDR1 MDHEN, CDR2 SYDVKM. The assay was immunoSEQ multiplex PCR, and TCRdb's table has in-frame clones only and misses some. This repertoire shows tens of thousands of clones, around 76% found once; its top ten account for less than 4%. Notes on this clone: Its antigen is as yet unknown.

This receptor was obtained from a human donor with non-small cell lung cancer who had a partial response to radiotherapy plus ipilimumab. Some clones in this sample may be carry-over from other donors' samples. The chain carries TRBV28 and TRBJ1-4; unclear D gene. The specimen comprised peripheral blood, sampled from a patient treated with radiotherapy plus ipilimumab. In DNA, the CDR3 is TGTGCCAGCAGTTTATGGGTTCGGGGTGAAAAACTGTTTTTT. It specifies CASSLWVRGEKLFF.